This entry concerns a single T cell receptor (beta chain). Its antigen is as yet unknown. This CDR3 contains 14 residues. Trimming left V 4 bases short and J 2 bases short, with 15 bases between. The germline gives CDR1 SQVTM, CDR2 ANQGSEA. Included in the TCR beta cDNA libraries were unique molecular identifiers. TCRdb recomputed calls from the PCR reads with MiXCR, one row per CDR3 protein. Of around 400,000 distinct CDR3 sequences in the sample, more than 30% were seen once. This entry belongs to a study of post-analysis software for immune sequencing data. The study, taken as a whole, reports: Elevated frequency relative to controls characterized several TRBV segments in patients, TRBV5-6, TRBV5-1 and TRBV20-1 among them. People with multiple sclerosis had a significantly lower normalized Chao1 diversity than controls did.

The receptor comes from a girl aged 2 to 10 with multiple sclerosis. The gene calls are TRBV29-1 and TRBJ2-7; D is perhaps TRBD1 (6 bases). Material: blood. CDR3 in amino acids: CSVVTGYDPYEQYF. Here the CDR3 DNA reads TGCAGCGTTGTCACAGGGTATGACCCCTACGAGCAGTACTTC.